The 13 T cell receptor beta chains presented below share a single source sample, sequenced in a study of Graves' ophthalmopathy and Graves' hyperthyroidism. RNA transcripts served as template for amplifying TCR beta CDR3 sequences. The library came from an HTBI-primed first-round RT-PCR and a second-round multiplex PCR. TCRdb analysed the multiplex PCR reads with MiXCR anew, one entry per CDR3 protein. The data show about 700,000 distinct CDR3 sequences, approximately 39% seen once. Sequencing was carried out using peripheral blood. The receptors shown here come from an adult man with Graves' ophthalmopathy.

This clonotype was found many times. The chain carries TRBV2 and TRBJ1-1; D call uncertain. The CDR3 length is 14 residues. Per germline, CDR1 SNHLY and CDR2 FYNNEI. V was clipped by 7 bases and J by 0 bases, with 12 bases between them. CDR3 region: CASKRGNMNTEAFF. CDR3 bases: TGTGCCAGCAAAAGAGGGAACATGAACACTGAAGCTTTCTTT.

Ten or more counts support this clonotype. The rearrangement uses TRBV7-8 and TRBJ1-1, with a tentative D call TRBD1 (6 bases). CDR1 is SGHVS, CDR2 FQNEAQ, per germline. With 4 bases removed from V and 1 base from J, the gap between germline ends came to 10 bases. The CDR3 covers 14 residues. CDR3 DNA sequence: TGTGCCAGCAGCTCGGGACACGGGAACACTGAAGCTTTCTTT. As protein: CASSSGHGNTEAFF. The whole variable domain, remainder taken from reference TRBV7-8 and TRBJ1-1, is GAGVSQSPRYKVAKRGQDVALRCDPISGHVSLFWYQQALGQGPEFLTYFQNEAQLDKSGLPSDRFFAERPEGSVSTLKIQRTQQEDSAVYLCASSSGHGNTEAFFGQGTRLTVV.

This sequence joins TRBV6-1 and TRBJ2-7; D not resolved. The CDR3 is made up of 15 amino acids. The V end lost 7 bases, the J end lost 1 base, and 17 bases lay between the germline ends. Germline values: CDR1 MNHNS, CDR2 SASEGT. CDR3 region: CASMPPALPSYEQYF. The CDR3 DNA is TGTGCCAGCATGCCTCCCGCCTTACCATCCTACGAGCAGTACTTC.

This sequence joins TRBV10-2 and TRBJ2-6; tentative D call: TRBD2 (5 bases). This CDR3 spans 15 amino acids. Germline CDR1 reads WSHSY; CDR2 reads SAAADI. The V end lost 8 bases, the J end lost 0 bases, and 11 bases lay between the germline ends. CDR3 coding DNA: TGCGCCAGCGGAGGAAAAAACTCTGGGGCCAACGTCCTGACTTTC. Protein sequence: CASGGKNSGANVLTF.

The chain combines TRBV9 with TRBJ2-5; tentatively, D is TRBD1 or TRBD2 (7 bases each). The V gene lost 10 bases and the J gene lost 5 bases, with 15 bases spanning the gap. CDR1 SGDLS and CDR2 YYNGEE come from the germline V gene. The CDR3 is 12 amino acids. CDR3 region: CAWSRGGETQYF. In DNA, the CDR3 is TGTGCCTGGAGCAGGGGGGGGGAGACCCAGTACTTC.

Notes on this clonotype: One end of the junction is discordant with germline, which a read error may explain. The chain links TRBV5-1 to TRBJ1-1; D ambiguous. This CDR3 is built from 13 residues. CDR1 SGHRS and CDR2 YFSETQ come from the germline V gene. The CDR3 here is CASSRRRDTEAFF. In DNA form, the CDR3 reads TGTGCCAGCAGCCGCAGGCGGGACACTGAAGCTTTCTTT.

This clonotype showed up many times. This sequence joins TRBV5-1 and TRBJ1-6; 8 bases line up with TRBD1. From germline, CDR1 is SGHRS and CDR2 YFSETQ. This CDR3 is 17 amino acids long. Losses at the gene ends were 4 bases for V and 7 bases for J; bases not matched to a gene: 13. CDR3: CASSKQETGARNSPLHF. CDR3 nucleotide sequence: TGCGCCAGCAGCAAGCAAGAGACAGGGGCGAGGAATTCACCCCTCCACTTT. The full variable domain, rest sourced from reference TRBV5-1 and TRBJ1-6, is KAGVTQTPRYLIKTRGQQVTLSCSPISGHRSVSWYQQTPGQGLQFLFEYFSETQRNKGNFPGRFSGRQFSNSRSEMNVSTLELGDSALYLCASSKQETGARNSPLHFGNGTRLTVT.

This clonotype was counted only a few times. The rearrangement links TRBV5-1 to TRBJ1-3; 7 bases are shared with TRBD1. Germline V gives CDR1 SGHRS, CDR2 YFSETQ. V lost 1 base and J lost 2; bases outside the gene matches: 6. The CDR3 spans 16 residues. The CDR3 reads CASSLRGGLTGNTIYF. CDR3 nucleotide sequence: TGCGCCAGCAGCTTGCGAGGGGGCCTAACTGGAAACACCATATATTTT.

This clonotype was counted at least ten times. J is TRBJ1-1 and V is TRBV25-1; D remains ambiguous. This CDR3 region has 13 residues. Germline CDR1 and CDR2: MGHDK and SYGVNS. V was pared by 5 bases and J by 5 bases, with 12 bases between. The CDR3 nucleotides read TGTGCCAGCAGTCATGGACTGAGAACTGAAGCTTTCTTT. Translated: CASSHGLRTEAFF.

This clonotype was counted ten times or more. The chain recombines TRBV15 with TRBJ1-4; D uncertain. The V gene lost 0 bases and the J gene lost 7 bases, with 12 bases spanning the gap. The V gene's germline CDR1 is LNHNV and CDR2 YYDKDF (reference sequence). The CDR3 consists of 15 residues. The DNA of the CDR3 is TGTGCCACCAGCAGAGATATAGGAGGTATTGAAAAACTGTTTTTT. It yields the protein CATSRDIGGIEKLFF.

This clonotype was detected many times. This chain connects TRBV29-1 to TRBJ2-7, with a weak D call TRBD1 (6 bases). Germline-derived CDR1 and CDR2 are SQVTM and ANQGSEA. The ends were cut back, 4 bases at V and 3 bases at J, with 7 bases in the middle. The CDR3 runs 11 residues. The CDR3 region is CSVVGGYEQYF. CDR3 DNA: TGCAGCGTTGTAGGGGGCTACGAGCAGTACTTC.

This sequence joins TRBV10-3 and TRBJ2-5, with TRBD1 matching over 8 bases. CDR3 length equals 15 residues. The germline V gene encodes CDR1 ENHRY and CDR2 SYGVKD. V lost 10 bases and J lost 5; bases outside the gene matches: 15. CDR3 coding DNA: TGTGCCAGCAGCCTCACAGGGGGTACGCTGGAGACCCAGTACTTC. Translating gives CASSLTGGTLETQYF.

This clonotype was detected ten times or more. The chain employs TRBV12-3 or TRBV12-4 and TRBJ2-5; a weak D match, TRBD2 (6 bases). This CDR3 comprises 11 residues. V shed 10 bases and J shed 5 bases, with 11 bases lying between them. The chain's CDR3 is CATGGFETQYF. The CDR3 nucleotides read TGTGCCACCGGGGGTTTTGAGACCCAGTACTTC.